This paragraph reports one TCR beta chain. This clone is a singleton in its sample. What antigen it recognizes has not been identified. Base qualities are not provided; no much larger clone lies one nucleotide away. The CDR3 starts with the cysteine, ends with the phenylalanine, and has 15 residues. Only the CDR3 DNA is retained, 45 bases long and in frame from the first base. The CDR1 and CDR2 encoded by the germline V gene are SGHAT and FQNNGV. V and J are trimmed by 0 bases and 6 bases, and the gene matches miss 4 bases of the junction. TCR beta CDR3 regions were sequenced from DNA using the immunoSEQ hsTCRbeta Kit. In the source study's methods: TCR sequencing data were analysed with the ImmunoSEQ Analyzer. T cell clonality was defined as 1 minus Pielou's evenness, calculated on productive rearrangements. The inverse Simpson index, applied to productive templates, was used to measure T cell diversity. T cell density was defined as TCR beta template counts normalized to usable DNA, with usable DNA estimated by amplification and sequencing of housekeeping genes. TCR metrics were compared across histologic stages using two-sided Kruskal-Wallis tests. The clones in this table, taken by TCRdb from immuneACCESS, are in-frame only. Not every clone is retained; where verified, under half of the shortfall comes from an unresolved V gene, and the cause of the rest is unknown. Clonal size and the V and J genes are those of that table, whereas D and trimming came from the DNA. In this sample the table shows thousands of clones, approximately 79% of which occur a single time. The top ten clones comprise roughly 12% of the sample.

The data are from a study of immune evolution from preneoplasia to lung adenocarcinoma (dated by TCRdb to the early 2020s). Looking at the study overall: HLA loss of heterozygosity was seen in 7%, 15% and 33% of AIS, MIA and ADC lesions, and in no AAH lesions. The study reported that 100 to 120 samples were used for TCR sequencing. The immune data were integrated with whole exome sequencing and methylation data obtained from the same cohort of nodules. POLYSOLVER was used to infer class I HLA alleles from exome data, and LOHHLA was used to detect allele-specific HLA loss. Resected precursor lesions (AAH, AIS, MIA) and invasive adenocarcinomas were compared with paired morphologically normal lung tissue. TCR sequencing data were obtained from approximately 56 patients. Immune contexture across lung adenocarcinoma precursors and invasive adenocarcinoma was profiled using immune gene expression, TCR sequencing and multiplex immunofluorescence. The sample size was set by how many specimens were available, not by a prior power calculation. The overall cohort comprised 40 to 60 patients with pulmonary nodules who underwent surgical resection.

The patients had resection in Japan or China between about 2013 and 2018. The histologic diagnosis of each case was independently confirmed on H&E slides by two lung cancer pathologists. For nucleic acid extraction, premalignant or tumor cells were enriched by macro-dissection following pathologic assessment. FFPE tissue was used for DNA isolation with the AllPrep DNA/RNA FFPE Kit. General findings and caveats noted by the study authors: Normal lung had the highest top T cell clone frequencies, which appeared to decline progressively from AAH through AIS, MIA and invasive adenocarcinoma. Normal lung showed the highest clonality, whereas later-stage lesions appeared to have higher T cell density and diversity but lower clonality. KRAS-mutant nodules showed the highest T cell clonality compared with EGFR-mutant or double wild-type lesions. Findings were based on association rather than direct causation; larger cohorts with long-term follow-up and longitudinal biopsies were deemed needed. Because every patient came from Japan and China, how well the results apply to Western populations was uncertain.

Sequencing was carried out using FFPE minimally invasive lung adenocarcinoma tissue. What the cell subset or site label conveys for this sample: micro-invasive lung adenocarcinoma (MIA). This sequence originates from a person in their 70s with lung adenocarcinoma. This receptor chain uses TRBV11-2 and TRBJ2-1, with 8 bases aligning to TRBD2. The nucleotides read TGTGCCAGCAGCTTAGATCCCGGGACTAGCAATGAGCAGTTCTTC. This encodes CASSLDPGTSNEQFF.